One sample yielded the 11 T cell receptor beta chains listed below, sequenced in a study of T-cell reconstitution after alpha-beta-depleted transplantation in children. It was with unique molecular identifiers that the TCRbeta library was prepared. TCRdb independently ran MiXCR on the PCR reads; one entry per CDR3 protein. The repertoire holds 800,000 to 1,000,000 distinct CDR3 sequences, with about 26% as singletons. This specimen consisted of PBMCs, mostly from graft donor cells, obtained 360 days after TCRalphabeta/CD19-depleted stem cell transplant. These receptors were collected from a boy under two years old who had a stem cell transplant for SCID, so the T cells may come from the graft donor.

Only a few counts were recorded for this clonotype. This chain uses TRBV29-1 with TRBJ2-4; 9 bases agree with TRBD2. The length of the CDR3 is 20 residues. From germline, CDR1 is SQVTM and CDR2 ANQGSEA. J was trimmed by 0 bases and V by 4 bases; bases with no gene match: 19. The CDR3 nucleotides read TGCAGCGTTGCGGAAGCGGGGCCGCTAGCGGGGTCCCTAGCCAAAAACATTCAGTACTTC. This codes for CSVAEAGPLAGSLAKNIQYF. Full variable domain (outside the CDR3, taken from reference TRBV29-1 and TRBJ2-4): SAVISQKPSRDICQRGTSLTIQCQVDSQVTMMFWYRQQPGQSLTLIATANQGSEATYESGFVIDKFPISRPNLTFSTLTVSNMSPEDSSIYLCSVAEAGPLAGSLAKNIQYFGAGTRLSVL.

V gene TRBV7-9 combines with J gene TRBJ2-3, with TRBD1 identical over 9 bases. The CDR3 has 16 residues. Germline loops: CDR1 SEHNR, CDR2 FQNEAQ (reference sequence). J gave up 4 bases and V 4 bases, and 9 bases lay outside the gene matches. In DNA, the CDR3 is TGTGCCAGCAGCTCCAGACAGGGGGAAGTAGCAGATACGCAGTATTTT. Translation gives CASSSRQGEVADTQYF.

V is TRBV10-3 and J is TRBJ2-3, with D hard to call. This CDR3 region has 14 residues. CDR1 is ENHRY, CDR2 SYGVKD, per germline. The ends were cut back, 1 base at V and 2 bases at J, with 7 bases in the middle. The CDR3 is CAISEFAHTDTQYF. The CDR3 DNA reads as TGTGCCATCAGTGAGTTCGCGCACACAGATACGCAGTATTTT.

This clonotype has a handful of counts. The chain recombines TRBV12-3 or TRBV12-4 with TRBJ2-1; TRBD2 matches 10 bases. Trimming took 3 bases from V and 0 from J; bases not matched to a gene: 2. The CDR3 length is 16 residues. The CDR3 loop reads CASSFGTSASYNEQFF. The CDR3 nucleotides read TGTGCCAGCAGTTTTGGGACTAGCGCCTCCTACAATGAGCAGTTCTTC.

This clonotype has ten or more counts. This rearrangement joins TRBV7-9 to TRBJ2-7, with unresolved D. Trimming took 6 bases from V and 1 from J, leaving 13 bases between them. Germline assignment: CDR1 SEHNR and CDR2 FQNEAQ (reference sequence). This CDR3 is built from 14 residues. The CDR3 DNA follows: TGTGCCAGCAGTTTAAGTGGGGTTTCCTACGAGCAGTACTTC. It specifies CASSLSGVSYEQYF.

V and J are TRBV10-3 and TRBJ2-5; 9 nucleotides align to TRBD2. This CDR3 is 13 amino acids long. Germline values: CDR1 ENHRY, CDR2 SYGVKD. J gave up 4 bases and V 7 bases, and 4 bases lay outside the gene matches. The CDR3 loop reads CAITSGGTETQYF. DNA of the CDR3: TGTGCCATCACCAGCGGGGGGACAGAGACCCAGTACTTC.

This clonotype has just a few counts. V is TRBV12-3 or TRBV12-4 and J is TRBJ2-7; D is perhaps TRBD1 or TRBD2 (5 bases each). V shed 4 bases and J shed 4 bases, with 14 bases lying between them. This CDR3 is 14 amino acids long. The CDR3 reads CASSSGTSGYEQYF. CDR3 bases: TGTGCCAGCAGTTCCGGGACCTCCGGGTACGAGCAGTACTTC.

In this sample, this clonotype turned up once. This sequence joins TRBV24-1 and TRBJ2-2; D possibly corresponds to TRBD2 (5 bases). Germline assignment: CDR1 KGHDR and CDR2 SFDVKD. Trimming took off 2 bases at V and 0 bases at J, with 9 bases between the two ends. This CDR3 spans 16 amino acids. The CDR3 loop reads CATSDSAEANTGELFF. The CDR3 DNA reads TGTGCCACCAGTGATTCCGCGGAGGCGAACACCGGGGAGCTGTTTTTT.

This clonotype occurred a few times. The chain uses TRBV12-3 or TRBV12-4 and TRBJ1-2; maybe TRBD1 (5 bases). V shed 2 bases and J shed 2 bases, with 12 bases lying between them. There are 15 residues in the CDR3. The DNA of the CDR3 is TGTGCCAGCAGTTTAACGGGGCACACCAACTATGGCTACACCTTC. It encodes CASSLTGHTNYGYTF.

The chain combines TRBV5-1 with TRBJ2-4; 13 bases are a match to TRBD2. V was pared by 1 base and J by 3 bases, with 7 bases of the junction left unmatched. The CDR3 length is 18 residues. The germline CDR1 and CDR2 sequences are SGHRS and YFSETQ. The CDR3 is CASSLTSGGGLLKNIQYF. The DNA of the CDR3 is TGCGCCAGCAGCTTGACTAGCGGGGGGGGATTACTCAAAAACATTCAGTACTTC.

The gene calls are TRBV9 and TRBJ1-1; TRBD1 matches at 8 bases. CDR1 is SGDLS, CDR2 YYNGEE, per germline. Trimming removed 4 bases from V and 10 bases from J; junction bases left unmatched: 6. This CDR3 has 12 residues. The CDR3 region is CASSPRTGSAFF. The DNA of the CDR3 is TGTGCCAGCAGCCCTCGGACAGGGTCAGCTTTCTTT.